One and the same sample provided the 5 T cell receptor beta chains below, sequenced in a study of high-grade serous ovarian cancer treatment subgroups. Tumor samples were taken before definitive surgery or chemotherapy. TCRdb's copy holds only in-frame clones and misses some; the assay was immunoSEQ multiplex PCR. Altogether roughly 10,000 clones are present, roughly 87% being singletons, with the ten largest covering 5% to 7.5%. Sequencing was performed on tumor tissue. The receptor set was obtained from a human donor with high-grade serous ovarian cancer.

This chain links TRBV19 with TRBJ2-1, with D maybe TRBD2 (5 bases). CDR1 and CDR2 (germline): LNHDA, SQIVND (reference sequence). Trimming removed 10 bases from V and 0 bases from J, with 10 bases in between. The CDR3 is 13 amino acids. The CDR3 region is CATSSSSYNEQFF. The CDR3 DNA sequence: TGTGCCACCTCTAGCTCCTCCTACAATGAGCAGTTCTTC.

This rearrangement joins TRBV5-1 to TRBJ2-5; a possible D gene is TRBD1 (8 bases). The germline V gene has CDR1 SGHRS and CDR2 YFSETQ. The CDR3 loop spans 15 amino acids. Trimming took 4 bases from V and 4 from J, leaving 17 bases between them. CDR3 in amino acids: CASSEQDREGETQYF. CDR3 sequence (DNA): TGCGCCAGCAGCGAACAGGACAGGGAGGGAGAGACCCAGTACTTC.

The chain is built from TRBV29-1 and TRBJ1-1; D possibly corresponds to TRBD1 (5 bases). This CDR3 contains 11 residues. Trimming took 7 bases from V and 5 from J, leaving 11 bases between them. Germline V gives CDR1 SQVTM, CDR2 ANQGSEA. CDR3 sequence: CSGWEGTEAFF. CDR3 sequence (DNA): TGCAGCGGTTGGGAGGGGACTGAAGCTTTCTTT.

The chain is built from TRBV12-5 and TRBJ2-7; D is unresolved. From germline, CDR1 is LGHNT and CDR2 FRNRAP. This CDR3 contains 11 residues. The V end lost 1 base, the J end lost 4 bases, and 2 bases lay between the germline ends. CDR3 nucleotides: TGTGCTAGTGGTTTGGGTTACGAGCAGTACTTC. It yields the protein CASGLGYEQYF.

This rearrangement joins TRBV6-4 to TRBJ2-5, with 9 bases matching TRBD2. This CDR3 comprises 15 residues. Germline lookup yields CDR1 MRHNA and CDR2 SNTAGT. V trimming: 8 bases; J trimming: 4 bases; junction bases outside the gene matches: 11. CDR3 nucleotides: TGTGCCAGCGGGGGTAGCGGGAGCCACCGAGAGACCCAGTACTTC. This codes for CASGGSGSHRETQYF.